This T cell receptor beta chain was found in a study of immune cell composition in non-small cell lung cancer. Normal lung was sampled as far from the tumour as possible, at least 3 cm. Sequencing was performed with immunoSEQ multiplex PCR; in TCRdb, only in-frame clones are kept and a portion is missing. The table includes about 3,400 clones, roughly two thirds detected once. With 6 bases removed from V and 1 base from J, the gap between germline ends came to 6 bases. There are 12 residues in the CDR3. Germline V gives CDR1 LNHDA, CDR2 SQIVND (reference sequence). The sample consisted of non-adjacent lung tissue. The sequence was collected from a human donor with non-small cell lung cancer. The chain uses TRBV19 and TRBJ2-5; D not resolved. The CDR3 region has the DNA TGTGCCAGTAGCCAGGCCCAAGAGACCCAGTACTTC. Amino acid sequence: CASSQAQETQYF.